This TCR beta chain was identified during a study of blood T cells in healthy people across ages. Whole-study findings and limits: Age advanced and TCR beta diversity per million T cells fell, roughly linearly.

Concerning this clonotype itself: The antigen is unknown. The junction shows a germline mismatch at one end, possibly a read error.

This CDR3 region has 14 residues. Germline V gene sequence: CDR1 SNHLY, CDR2 FYNNEI. Next came a second PCR, run for about 7 to 12 cycles, which used a sample-barcoded 5' primer along with a J-beta primer mix. Each CDR3 protein gets one entry after TCRdb re-called the 5' RACE reads with MiXCR. The sample has roughly 2 million distinct CDR3 sequences, just under 50% seen once. Donors each provided ten milliliters of peripheral blood. V usage is TRBV2 and J usage is TRBJ2-3, with TRBD2 identical over 7 bases. The origin of this receptor is a woman between 35 and 50 years old in good health. Material for sequencing was blood. Written as DNA, the CDR3 is TGTTCCAGCGGGGAGGGCTCCCGTACAGATACGCAGTATTTT. Protein: CSSGEGSRTDTQYF.